This TCR beta chain came from a study of CD8 T cells in Susac syndrome. Looking at the study overall: Patients with Susac syndrome had blood drawn and were at that point therapy-naive, on corticosteroids, or on intravenous immunoglobulin alone. Study observations and caveats: The CD4+ T cell repertoires from Susac syndrome exhibited no clonal expansion.

Of note for this clonotype: Its target is not known.

After extraction with the RNeasy kit, about 0.5 to 1 ug of the RNA was reverse transcribed using random hexamers. Amplification of TCR beta CDR3 used immunoSEQ multiplex PCR across 54 Vbeta and 13 Jbeta. TCRdb independently ran MiXCR on the immunoSEQ multiplex PCR reads; one entry per CDR3 protein. This table has approximately 260,000 distinct CDR3 sequences, 90% to 96% appearing once. Sequencing of TCR beta was undertaken in CD8+ and CD4+ T cells derived from blood. The CDR3 sequence is 16 residues long. Deletions cut 5 bases from V and 3 bases from J, with 16 bases between. Germline lookup yields CDR1 SGHVS and CDR2 FNYEAQ.

J is TRBJ2-2 and V is TRBV7-6; maybe TRBD1 (8 bases). This clonotype was sampled from a human donor with Susac syndrome. The sample comprised CD4+ T cells from PBMCs. CDR3 DNA sequence: TGTGCCAGCAGCCAAGGACAGGGACTATACACCGGGGAGCTGTTTTTT. Translation: CASSQGQGLYTGELFF.